Below are 11 T cell receptor beta chains sequenced from a single sample in a study of T cell responses to AZD1222 COVID-19 vaccine (dated by TCRdb to 2020 to 2022). Library preparation employed the immunoSEQ multiplex PCR assay. Sourced from immuneACCESS, this table was stored by TCRdb with only in-frame sequences that have V and J called. A share of the clones is absent; for the studies checked, an unresolved V gene accounts for under half, and the remainder has no known explanation. Recorded for this sample are around 120,000 clones; 80% to 90% of them occurred a single time. Of the sample, 2.4% falls within the top ten clones. Per the publication, the time point label means: baseline before first vaccination. This sample comprised peripheral blood, obtained on day 0 of AZD1222 vaccination. These receptors all come from an adult in good health.

The chain uses TRBV19 and TRBJ1-2, with 9 positions matching TRBD1. After removal of 5 bases from V and 4 bases from J, the junction contained 8 bases not matched to a gene. The length of the CDR3 is 15 residues. Looked up from germline, CDR1 is LNHDA and CDR2 is SQIVND (reference sequence). For the CDR3, the DNA is TGTGCCAGTAGTGTAACAGGGGGCGCGGGCTATGGCTACACCTTC. As protein: CASSVTGGAGYGYTF.

This clone was seen a few times. The chain is built from TRBV5-6 and TRBJ2-7; D remains ambiguous. The CDR3 is 12 amino acids. Per germline, CDR1 SGHDT and CDR2 YYEEEE. V shed 1 base and J shed 6 bases, with 8 bases lying between them. CDR3 loop: CASSLTVGEQYF. The CDR3 DNA reads TGTGCCAGCAGCTTGACCGTGGGCGAGCAGTACTTC.

The V and J genes are TRBV5-1 and TRBJ1-4; TRBD1 agrees at 7 bases. CDR1 and CDR2 from the germline V gene are SGHRS and YFSETQ. The length of the CDR3 is 15 residues. With 5 bases clipped from V and 7 bases from J, the junction kept 11 bases outside the gene matches. The CDR3 bases are TGCGCCAGCAGAGCCGACAGGGTATACGGTGAAAAACTGTTTTTT. It translates to CASRADRVYGEKLFF.

The chain couples TRBV5-1 to TRBJ1-2; TRBD1 aligns across 10 bases. Germline trimming cut 9 bases from V and 8 bases from J; bases unmatched to any gene: 10. The V gene's germline CDR1 is SGHRS and CDR2 YFSETQ. The CDR3 extends over 13 amino acids. The chain's CDR3 is CATQPGTGVGYTF. In DNA, the CDR3 is TGCGCCACCCAACCGGGGACAGGGGTCGGCTACACCTTC.

This clone came up once. J is TRBJ1-1 and V is TRBV5-4; perhaps TRBD1 as D (6 bases). Between the trimmed V and J ends, which lost 0 bases and 5 bases, there was a span of 11 bases. The germline CDR1 and CDR2 sequences are SGHNT and YYREEE (reference sequence). There are 14 residues in the CDR3. The CDR3 region is CASSLAGAGTEAFF. The CDR3 DNA reads as TGTGCCAGCAGCTTGGCAGGGGCGGGGACTGAAGCTTTCTTT.

The chain joins TRBV7-2 to TRBJ1-1, with TRBD1 identical over 7 bases. Per the germline V gene, CDR1 is SGHTA and CDR2 is FQGNSA. The CDR3 is 13 amino acids. With 5 bases clipped from V and 4 bases from J, the junction kept 4 bases outside the gene matches. CDR3 in amino acids: CASSLYRGTEAFF. The CDR3 region has the DNA TGTGCCAGCAGCCTTTACAGGGGCACTGAAGCTTTCTTT.

The chain uses TRBV19 and TRBJ1-1, with D maybe TRBD1 (6 bases). Germline assignment: CDR1 LNHDA and CDR2 SQIVND (reference sequence). The CDR3 sequence is 15 residues long. The V gene lost 2 bases and the J gene lost 0 bases, with 10 bases spanning the gap. The CDR3 region is CASSIRDTMNTEAFF. The CDR3 nucleotides read TGTGCCAGTAGTATAAGGGACACCATGAACACTGAAGCTTTCTTT. The whole variable domain, filled in from reference TRBV19 and TRBJ1-1, reads DGGITQSPKYLFRKEGQNVTLSCEQNLNHDAMYWYRQDPGQGLRLIYYSQIVNDFQKGDIAEGYSVSREKKESFPLTVTSAQKNPTAFYLCASSIRDTMNTEAFFGQGTRLTVV.

Here the CDR3 reads CASSPHDRGLYGYTF. CDR3 coding DNA: TGTGCCAGTAGTCCTCACGACAGGGGGCTCTATGGCTACACCTTC. The chain joins TRBV19 to TRBJ1-2, with 10 positions matching TRBD1. V lost 5 bases, J lost 4 bases, and 7 bases stayed unmatched. This CDR3 is built from 15 residues. Germline values: CDR1 LNHDA, CDR2 SQIVND (reference sequence).

V usage is TRBV5-1 and J usage is TRBJ2-2; the D gene is possibly TRBD1 (5 bases). Between the trimmed V and J ends, which lost 4 bases and 4 bases, there was a span of 8 bases. Germline lookup yields CDR1 SGHRS and CDR2 YFSETQ. The CDR3 loop spans 13 amino acids. CDR3 loop: CASSQDSTGELFF. The DNA of the CDR3 is TGCGCCAGCAGCCAAGACAGCACCGGGGAGCTGTTTTTT.

This clone came up a few times. The chain links TRBV14 to TRBJ2-4, with 11 nucleotides matching TRBD2. The CDR3 has 21 residues. Germline CDR1 and CDR2: SGHDN and FVKESK. V shed 0 bases, J shed 0 bases, and the junction held 13 bases outside the gene matches. This CDR3 is CASSQDNLLAGGVLAKNIQYF. The CDR3 DNA sequence: TGTGCCAGCAGCCAAGATAATCTTCTAGCGGGGGGTGTTCTAGCCAAAAACATTCAGTACTTC.

The chain links TRBV7-3 to TRBJ2-2; perhaps D is TRBD1 or TRBD2 (6 bases each). The CDR3 has 17 amino acids. Germline-derived CDR1 and CDR2 are SGHTA and FQGTGA. Trimming stripped 0 bases from V and 6 bases from J, with 17 bases between. CDR3 sequence (DNA): TGTGCCAGCAGCTTAACCGGGGCCCCGGGGGCCCCCGGGGAGCTGTTTTTT. Encoded protein: CASSLTGAPGAPGELFF. Variable domain in full (rest from reference TRBV7-3 and TRBJ2-2): GAGVSQTPSNKVTEKGKYVELRCDPISGHTALYWYRQSLGQGPEFLIYFQGTGAADDSGLPNDRFFAVRPEGSVSTLKIQRTERGDSAVYLCASSLTGAPGAPGELFFGEGSRLTVL.